The 26 T cell receptor beta chains presented below share a single source sample, sequenced in a study of T cells in Graves' hyperthyroidism and ophthalmopathy. The CDR3 regions of TCR beta were amplified from RNA transcripts. The HTBI set primed first-round TCR CDR3 RT-PCR. One entry per CDR3 protein results from TCRdb running MiXCR on the multiplex PCR reads. The sample records some 490,000 distinct CDR3 sequences, less than 25% being singletons. The sequenced sample was blood. The receptors originated from a woman in her 70s with Graves' ophthalmopathy.

The chain links TRBV29-1 to TRBJ2-1; TRBD2 is a possible D gene (5 bases). The CDR3 consists of 13 residues. Germline V gives CDR1 SQVTM, CDR2 ANQGSEA. V was pared by 8 bases and J by 3 bases, with 14 bases between. The CDR3 DNA is TGCAGCACAGAGGCGGGTAACTACAATGAGCAGTTCTTC. This encodes CSTEAGNYNEQFF.

This clonotype has only a few counts. The chain employs TRBV6-2 or TRBV6-3 and TRBJ2-1; a possible D gene is TRBD1 (5 bases). The CDR3 totals 14 residues. The V gene lost 5 bases and the J gene lost 0 bases, with 8 bases spanning the gap. Germline assignment: CDR1 MNHEY and CDR2 SVGEGT. CDR3 bases: TGTGCCAGCAGTAACCAGGGCTCCTACAATGAGCAGTTCTTC. Residues: CASSNQGSYNEQFF.

This clonotype came up once. The chain recombines TRBV11-2 with TRBJ1-5, with D perhaps TRBD1 (5 bases). The V gene's germline CDR1 is SGHAT and CDR2 FQNNGV. The CDR3 contains 15 residues. V lost 3 bases and J lost 2, with 11 bases in between. As DNA, the CDR3 is TGTGCCAGCAGCTTGGGACCTTCGGGCAATCAGCCCCAGCATTTT. Amino acids: CASSLGPSGNQPQHF. The full variable domain, in which reference TRBV11-2 and TRBJ1-5 provide the parts outside the CDR3, is EAGVAQSPRYKIIEKRQSVAFWCNPISGHATLYWYQQILGQGPKLLIQFQNNGVVDDSQLPKDRFSAERLKGVDSTLKIQPAKLEDSAVYLCASSLGPSGNQPQHFGDGTRLSIL.

The chain is built from TRBV20-1 and TRBJ2-7, with no clear D. The germline V and J ends were trimmed by 2 bases and 7 bases, with 15 bases remaining between them. CDR1 and CDR2 from the germline V gene are DFQATT and SNEGSKA (reference sequence). The CDR3 is 13 residues long. The CDR3 is CSARRPRGWEQYF. As DNA, the CDR3 is TGCAGTGCTAGACGACCGCGAGGTTGGGAGCAGTACTTC.

This clonotype was found a few times. The V call is TRBV5-1, the J call TRBJ2-2; 8 bases line up with TRBD1. Per the germline V gene, CDR1 is SGHRS and CDR2 is YFSETQ. J was trimmed by 1 base and V by 4 bases; bases with no gene match: 9. This CDR3 contains 17 residues. The CDR3 loop reads CASSIGPDRVNTGELFF. The CDR3 region has the DNA TGCGCCAGCAGCATTGGCCCGGACAGGGTGAACACCGGGGAGCTGTTTTTT.

This clonotype has a handful of counts. The chain has TRBV6-1 and TRBJ2-7, with 7 bases matching TRBD1. The trim removed 8 bases at V and 3 bases at J, leaving 4 bases unmatched. The germline CDR1 and CDR2 sequences are MNHNS and SASEGT. The CDR3 has 12 amino acids. CDR3: CASRDRRYEQYF. The DNA for the CDR3 is TGTGCCAGCCGGGACAGACGCTACGAGCAGTACTTC.

V usage is TRBV19 and J usage is TRBJ2-2; D ambiguous. V lost 0 bases and J lost 5, with 7 bases in between. In germline, CDR1 is LNHDA, CDR2 SQIVND (reference sequence). The CDR3 extends over 14 amino acids. CDR3 DNA sequence: TGTGCCAGTAGTATAGATACAATGACCGGGGAGCTGTTTTTT. This encodes CASSIDTMTGELFF.

This chain uses TRBV6-5 with TRBJ1-2; TRBD1 might be the D (5 bases). The CDR3 is 15 amino acids. With 3 bases removed from V and 1 base from J, the gap between germline ends came to 12 bases. Germline values: CDR1 MNHEY, CDR2 SVGAGI. CDR3 bases: TGTGCCAGCAGTTATTCGCAGGGCATTAACTATGGCTACACCTTC. The encoded protein is CASSYSQGINYGYTF.

The V and J genes are TRBV4-1 and TRBJ2-7; D is undetermined. The germline V gene encodes CDR1 MGHRA and CDR2 YSYEKL. The CDR3 length is 12 residues. Trimming cost V 0 bases and J 7 bases, with 7 bases left between them. CDR3 DNA: TGCGCCAGCAGCCAAGATAGAAGGGAGCAGTACTTC. Protein product: CASSQDRREQYF.

This clonotype was counted many times. V usage is TRBV7-2 and J usage is TRBJ2-5; 9 positions match TRBD1. Germline V lookup: CDR1 SGHTA, CDR2 FQGNSA. Losses at the gene ends were 5 bases for V and 0 bases for J; bases not matched to a gene: 4. This CDR3 has 15 amino acids. The CDR3 region has the DNA TGTGCCAGCAGCCTAGACAGGGGGTACCAAGAGACCCAGTACTTC. Its protein is CASSLDRGYQETQYF.

In regard to this clonotype: A much more abundant neighbour one base away suggests this may be a read error. This rearrangement joins TRBV2 to TRBJ2-3, with D uncertain. The CDR3 is 14 amino acids. CDR1 SNHLY and CDR2 FYNNEI come from the germline V gene. Trimming cost V 3 bases and J 2 bases, with 9 bases left between them. This CDR3 reads CASSDRQITDTQYF. CDR3 nucleotides: TGTGCCAGCAGTGATCGTCAGATCACAGATACGCAGTATTTT.

For this clonotype: This may stem from a read error, because a much larger clone lies one nucleotide away. The V gene is TRBV7-2, the J gene TRBJ1-2; no definite D call. Germline assignment: CDR1 SGHTA and CDR2 FQGNSA. The CDR3 covers 13 residues. The DNA for the CDR3 is TGTGCCAGCGGCTTAGTTGGCCCTCGTGGCTACACCTTC. It is translated as CASGLVGPRGYTF.

This clonotype was counted between two and nine times. This chain uses TRBV20-1 with TRBJ1-2, with D possibly TRBD1 on 5 matching bases. This CDR3 is 13 amino acids long. Per the germline V gene, CDR1 is DFQATT and CDR2 is SNEGSKA (reference sequence). Trimming stripped 4 bases from V and 6 bases from J, with 15 bases between. CDR3: CSAIVGGNNGYTF. The DNA of the CDR3 is TGCAGTGCTATAGTGGGGGGGAACAATGGCTACACCTTC.

J is TRBJ1-4 and V is TRBV4-3, with unresolved D. Trimming removed 2 bases from V and 8 bases from J, with 9 bases in between. Germline assignment: CDR1 LGHNA and CDR2 YSLEER. The CDR3 is 13 amino acids. In DNA, the CDR3 is TGCGCCAGCAGCCAAACTTTACCCGAAAAACTGTTTTTT. Translating gives CASSQTLPEKLFF.

A few counts support this clonotype. J is TRBJ2-7 and V is TRBV9; D is perhaps TRBD1 or TRBD2 (5 bases each). V lost 5 bases and J lost 4, with 13 bases in between. Germline CDR1 and CDR2: SGDLS and YYNGEE. This CDR3 region has 13 residues. The CDR3 protein is CASSVGDVYEQYF. CDR3 nucleotides: TGTGCCAGCAGTGTGGGGGACGTGTACGAGCAGTACTTC.

The chain couples TRBV12-5 to TRBJ1-2; no firm D call. The CDR3 totals 13 residues. CDR1 LGHNT and CDR2 FRNRAP come from the germline V gene. Trimming left V 7 bases short and J 0 bases short, with 9 bases between. The CDR3 region is CASVPFSNYGYTF. The CDR3 nucleotides read TGTGCTAGTGTACCCTTTTCTAACTATGGCTACACCTTC.

This clonotype was recorded a few times. This chain joins TRBV12-3 or TRBV12-4 and TRBJ1-3, with 7 bases that match TRBD1. V trimming: 2 bases; J trimming: 4 bases; junction bases outside the gene matches: 5. This CDR3 comprises 15 residues. CDR3 sequence (DNA): TGTGCCAGCAGTTTACGGCAGGGGGAAGGAAACACCATATATTTT. As protein: CASSLRQGEGNTIYF.

This clonotype was found a few times. The chain employs TRBV5-1 and TRBJ2-7; the match to TRBD2 covers 8 bases. CDR3 length equals 14 residues. Germline V gene data show CDR1 as SGHRS and CDR2 as YFSETQ. V lost 2 bases and J lost 4; bases outside the gene matches: 5. The chain's CDR3 is CASSFRSGSYEQYF. As DNA, the CDR3 is TGCGCCAGCAGCTTCCGAAGCGGGAGTTACGAGCAGTACTTC.

This clonotype has more than one count but fewer than ten. The genes are TRBV7-2 and TRBJ2-2, with 8 bases fitting TRBD2. J was trimmed by 5 bases and V by 5 bases; bases with no gene match: 7. Looked up from germline, CDR1 is SGHTA and CDR2 is FQGNSA. This CDR3 has 15 amino acids. The CDR3 region has the DNA TGTGCCAGCAGCGAATGGGCTAGCGGGACCGGGGAGCTGTTTTTT. It specifies CASSEWASGTGELFF.

The chain is built from TRBV19 and TRBJ2-1; 14 bases align to TRBD2. Per the germline V gene, CDR1 is LNHDA and CDR2 is SQIVND (reference sequence). The CDR3 spans 14 residues. V was pared by 7 bases and J by 9 bases, with 5 bases of the junction left unmatched. CDR3 nucleotides: TGTGCCAGTAAGGGACTAGCGGGAGAGGGTGAGCAGTTCTTC. Amino acid sequence: CASKGLAGEGEQFF.

There are a few counts of this clonotype. The chain combines TRBV6-1 with TRBJ2-2; the D gene is possibly TRBD1 (6 bases). CDR1 and CDR2 from the germline V gene are MNHNS and SASEGT. The CDR3 is 15 residues long. V was cut by 5 bases and J by 4 bases, with 14 bases left in between. The CDR3 DNA reads as TGTGCCAGCAGTTATAGGACAGCCAGCACCGGGGAGCTGTTTTTT. Translated: CASSYRTASTGELFF.

This clonotype was picked up a small number of times. The chain joins TRBV3-1 to TRBJ2-7; TRBD1 matches at 7 bases. Germline V lookup: CDR1 LGHDT, CDR2 YNNKEL (reference sequence). The CDR3 runs to 15 residues. Unmatched junction bases numbered 7, after V lost 4 bases and J lost 1 base. This chain's CDR3 is CASSPGTAPSYEQYF. The CDR3, as DNA: TGTGCCAGCAGCCCGGGGACAGCCCCATCCTACGAGCAGTACTTC.

The V call is TRBV6-2 or TRBV6-3, the J call TRBJ1-2; possibly TRBD1 for D (6 bases). V lost 4 bases, J lost 8 bases, and 26 bases lay in between. The CDR3 runs to 17 residues. The germline CDR1 and CDR2 sequences are MNHEY and SVGEGT. The CDR3 DNA is TGTGCCAGCAGTTGGGGAGCAGGGGACTCAGGGTTAGGGGGCTACACCTTC. Translated: CASSWGAGDSGLGGYTF.

This clonotype has a count of ten or more. The chain uses TRBV11-2 and TRBJ2-1; 11 bases are a match to TRBD2. Germline values: CDR1 SGHAT, CDR2 FQNNGV. The V gene end was trimmed by 4 bases and the J gene end by 9 bases; junction bases not matched to a gene: 14. The CDR3 covers 17 residues. The CDR3 nucleotides read TGTGCCAGCAGCTCGGACCTACTAGCGGGGGTGTCTGGTGAGCAGTTCTTC. This translates into CASSSDLLAGVSGEQFF. The full variable domain, in which reference TRBV11-2 and TRBJ2-1 provide the parts outside the CDR3, is EAGVAQSPRYKIIEKRQSVAFWCNPISGHATLYWYQQILGQGPKLLIQFQNNGVVDDSQLPKDRFSAERLKGVDSTLKIQPAKLEDSAVYLCASSSDLLAGVSGEQFFGPGTRLTVL.

In its sample, this clonotype was seen a few times. The chain couples TRBV18 to TRBJ1-2, with D unclear. V lost 3 bases, J lost 0 bases, and 11 bases lay in between. CDR1 KGHSH and CDR2 LQKENI come from the germline V gene. The CDR3 sequence is 15 residues long. Written as DNA, the CDR3 is TGTGCCAGCTCACCCCTCGCCCCGACTAACTATGGCTACACCTTC. Translation gives CASSPLAPTNYGYTF. The full variable domain, with the rest looked up from reference TRBV18 and TRBJ1-2, is NAGVMQNPRHLVRRRGQEARLRCSPMKGHSHVYWYRQLPEEGLKFMVYLQKENIIDESGMPKERFSAEFPKEGPSILRIQQVVRGDSAAYFCASSPLAPTNYGYTFGSGTRLTVV.

The chain carries TRBV7-9 and TRBJ1-4; the match to TRBD1 covers 7 bases. Losses at the gene ends were 7 bases for V and 3 bases for J; bases not matched to a gene: 8. The CDR3 is 15 residues long. The V gene's germline CDR1 is SEHNR and CDR2 FQNEAQ (reference sequence). The CDR3 sequence: CASTPAGQPNEKLFF. CDR3 DNA sequence: TGTGCCAGCACGCCCGCGGGACAGCCTAATGAAAAACTGTTTTTT.